These 14 T cell receptor beta chains originate from one sample sequenced in a study of spatial heterogeneity in lung cancer (dated by TCRdb to the late 2010s). Library construction relied on 5' RACE. This sample was sequenced with a NextSeq 500. TCRdb reprocessed the public reads (quality trimming at Q25 with fastp, clone calling with MiXCR) and kept in-frame beta chains. CDR3 protein sequences are deduplicated, and each keeps its most common genes and DNA. The sample includes roughly 46,000 distinct CDR3 sequences, with 12% observed a single time. About 30% of the sample is in the top ten clones. Reading the label with the study, this specimen's time point is: blood at routine non-recurrence follow-up after resection. The source material was PBMCs, sampled at follow-up. The receptors were gathered from a male donor with early-stage non-small cell lung cancer.

This clonotype was seen at least ten times. This chain joins TRBV5-1 and TRBJ2-5, with 10 bases matching TRBD1. This CDR3 contains 16 residues. V gave up 4 bases and J gave up 5 bases; unmatched junction bases: 11. Germline CDR1 reads SGHRS; CDR2 reads YFSETQ. The CDR3 DNA follows: TGCGCCAGCAGCGGACGACAGGGGGCTGGTCCGGAGACCCAGTACTTC. Its protein product is CASSGRQGAGPETQYF.

This clonotype appeared a few times. The chain has TRBV20-1 and TRBJ2-7, with D possibly being TRBD1 (6 bases). Trimming took 0 bases from V and 7 from J, leaving 10 bases between them. CDR1 and CDR2 (germline): DFQATT, SNEGSKA (reference sequence). This CDR3 has 12 amino acids. This CDR3 is CSARDLRGEQYF. CDR3 nucleotide sequence: TGCAGTGCTAGAGATCTTAGGGGGGAGCAGTACTTC.

This clonotype appeared many times. This rearrangement joins TRBV30 to TRBJ2-2; 10 nucleotides match TRBD2. CDR1 is GTSNPN, CDR2 SVGIG, per germline (reference sequence). V was pared by 4 bases and J by 5 bases, with 10 bases of the junction left unmatched. The CDR3 runs 16 residues. CDR3: CAWTLAGGPRTGELFF. As DNA, the CDR3 is TGTGCCTGGACTTTAGCGGGGGGTCCCCGAACCGGGGAGCTGTTTTTT.

The table lists this clonotype with many counts. The chain couples TRBV5-1 to TRBJ2-7; the match to TRBD1 covers 7 bases. Germline V lookup: CDR1 SGHRS, CDR2 YFSETQ. The CDR3 covers 14 residues. J lost 5 bases, V lost 0 bases, and 5 bases had no gene match. The CDR3: CASSLVPGGNEQYF. The CDR3 DNA sequence: TGCGCCAGCAGCTTGGTTCCAGGGGGAAACGAGCAGTACTTC.

This clonotype was seen ten or more times. The chain links TRBV28 to TRBJ1-1, with 8 bases lining up with TRBD1. CDR1 is MDHEN and CDR2 is SYDVKM in the germline V gene. This CDR3 region has 16 residues. V gave up 7 bases and J gave up 0 bases; unmatched junction bases: 10. The CDR3 protein is CASKDRGYKVNTEAFF. In DNA form, the CDR3 reads TGTGCCAGCAAAGACAGGGGTTACAAGGTGAACACTGAAGCTTTCTTT. Complete variable domain (other parts from reference TRBV28 and TRBJ1-1): DVKVTQSSRYLVKRTGEKVFLECVQDMDHENMFWYRQDPGLGLRLIYFSYDVKMKEKGDIPEGYSVSREKKERFSLILESASTNQTSMYLCASKDRGYKVNTEAFFGQGTRLTVV.

This clonotype has at least ten counts. This chain links TRBV7-9 with TRBJ1-3; D ambiguous. V shed 5 bases and J shed 2 bases, with 10 bases lying between them. This CDR3 is 14 amino acids long. Germline CDR1 SEHNR, CDR2 FQNEAQ (reference sequence). The CDR3 nucleotides read TGTGCCAGCAGCCTAAGAACGGCTGGAAACACCATATATTTT. Encoded protein: CASSLRTAGNTIYF.

This clonotype was counted at least ten times. The chain is built from TRBV4-3 and TRBJ1-4; no definite D call. With 2 bases removed from V and 8 bases from J, the gap between germline ends came to 9 bases. Per germline, CDR1 LGHNA and CDR2 YSLEER. The CDR3 sequence is 13 residues long. This CDR3 reads CASSQNQGEKLFF. CDR3 coding DNA: TGCGCCAGCAGCCAAAATCAAGGAGAAAAACTGTTTTTT.

CDR3 protein: CATGARTGINEQFF. In DNA form, the CDR3 reads TGTGCCACCGGTGCGAGGACAGGGATCAATGAGCAGTTCTTC. The J gene is TRBJ2-1, the V gene TRBV30; TRBD1 matches 8 bases. Germline V CDR1 and CDR2: GTSNPN, SVGIG (reference sequence). With 8 bases clipped from V and 6 bases from J, the junction kept 12 bases outside the gene matches. The CDR3 is 14 residues long.

This clonotype was found many times. The rearrangement links TRBV6-2 or TRBV6-3 to TRBJ2-2; 7 positions match TRBD1. This CDR3 is built from 15 residues. V shed 5 bases and J 2 bases; nucleotides not matched to a gene: 5. Germline V gene sequence: CDR1 MNHEY, CDR2 SVGEGT. Written as DNA, the CDR3 is TGTGCCAGCAGTCCCGGGACAGCTAACACCGGGGAGCTGTTTTTT. The encoded protein is CASSPGTANTGELFF.

The J gene is TRBJ1-6, the V gene TRBV7-2; the D gene is possibly TRBD1 (5 bases). Trimming cost V 5 bases and J 2 bases, with 7 bases left between them. CDR3 size: 14 residues. Germline assignment: CDR1 SGHTA and CDR2 FQGNSA. The CDR3 DNA follows: TGTGCCAGCAGCCTACAGGCCTATAATTCACCCCTCCACTTT. Its protein product is CASSLQAYNSPLHF.

This clonotype was counted ten times or more. V gene TRBV19 combines with J gene TRBJ1-5; 8 bases agree with TRBD1. V gave up 8 bases and J gave up 5 bases; unmatched junction bases: 5. The CDR3 has 13 residues. CDR1 LNHDA and CDR2 SQIVND come from the germline V gene (reference sequence). CDR3 region: CASDRGADQPQHF. In DNA form, the CDR3 reads TGTGCCAGTGACAGGGGAGCAGATCAGCCCCAGCATTTT.

This clonotype turned up a few times. The rearrangement links TRBV9 to TRBJ2-1; the match to TRBD2 covers 8 bases. Germline V gives CDR1 SGDLS, CDR2 YYNGEE. This CDR3 is 16 amino acids long. J lost 7 bases, V lost 0 bases, and 9 bases had no gene match. This CDR3 reads CASSVVERLALNEQFF. The CDR3 DNA reads TGTGCCAGCAGCGTAGTAGAGAGACTAGCGCTTAATGAGCAGTTCTTC.

This clonotype was observed many times. The rearrangement uses TRBV5-5 and TRBJ1-5; D unresolved. The CDR3 runs 17 residues. The V and J ends lost 3 bases and 4 bases respectively, with 20 bases between them. Germline-derived CDR1 and CDR2 are SGHKS and YYEKEE (reference sequence). The CDR3 sequence is CASSYRLGVVPNQPQHF. The CDR3, as DNA: TGTGCCAGCAGCTACCGGCTTGGGGTGGTCCCGAATCAGCCCCAGCATTTT. Supplemented by reference TRBV5-5 and TRBJ1-5, the full variable domain reads DAGVTQSPTHLIKTRGQQVTLRCSPISGHKSVSWYQQVLGQGPQFIFQYYEKEERGRGNFPDRFSARQFPNYSSELNVNALLLGDSALYLCASSYRLGVVPNQPQHFGDGTRLSIL.

This clonotype was detected only a few times. The chain couples TRBV18 to TRBJ1-1; D not resolved. Germline-derived CDR1 and CDR2 are KGHSH and LQKENI. The CDR3 totals 14 residues. The V end lost 0 bases, the J end lost 2 bases, and 7 bases lay between the germline ends. As DNA, the CDR3 is TGTGCCAGCTCACCACCGGTATCCAACACTGAAGCTTTCTTT. It is translated as CASSPPVSNTEAFF.